This T cell receptor (beta chain) was retrieved from a study of shared clonotypes between healthy human individuals. Trimming cost V 1 base and J 4 bases; bases outside gene matches: 3. The CDR3 consists of 15 residues. Germline CDR1 is GTSNPN and CDR2 is SVGIG (reference sequence). Original analysis: There were no quality scores in the junction-only immunoSEQ sequences, so filtering differed. This table comes from immunoSEQ multiplex PCR, and its TCRdb copy is limited to in-frame clones, with some not included. V and J calls plus clone size are reproduced from that table; the DNA served to infer D and trimming. Among 1 million to 1.2 million clones, about 72% were seen once, and the ten largest hold 0.89%. General study findings and limits: Generation probabilities of non-shared clonotypes were lower (relative to those shared by all four donors).

As to this clone: Its matching antigen is unknown.

The study enrolled healthy HIV-negative adults without recent acute infections or vaccinations as donors. The specimen was memory CD4+ T cells from PBMCs. The subset here: CD45RA-negative fraction. The genes are TRBV30 and TRBJ2-2, with TRBD2 matching over 10 bases. This TCR was recovered from a man aged 18 to 30 in good health. Some clones in this sample may be carry-over from other donors' samples. The DNA for the CDR3 is TGTGCCTGGAGTGGGGCTAGCGGGAGCACCGGGGAGCTGTTTTTT. Translation: CAWSGASGSTGELFF.